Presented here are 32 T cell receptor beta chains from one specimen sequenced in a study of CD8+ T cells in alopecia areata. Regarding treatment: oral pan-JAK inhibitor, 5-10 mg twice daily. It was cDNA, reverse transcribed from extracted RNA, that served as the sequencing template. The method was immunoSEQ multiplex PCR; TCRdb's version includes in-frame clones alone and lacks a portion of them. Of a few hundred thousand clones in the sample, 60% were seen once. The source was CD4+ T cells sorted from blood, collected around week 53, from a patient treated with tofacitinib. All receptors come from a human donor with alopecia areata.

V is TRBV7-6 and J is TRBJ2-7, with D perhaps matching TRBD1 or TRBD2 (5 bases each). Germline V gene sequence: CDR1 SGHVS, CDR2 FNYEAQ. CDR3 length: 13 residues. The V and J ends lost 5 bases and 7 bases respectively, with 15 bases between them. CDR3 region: CASSMWETEEQYF. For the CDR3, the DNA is TGTGCCAGCAGCATGTGGGAGACAGAGGAGCAGTACTTC.

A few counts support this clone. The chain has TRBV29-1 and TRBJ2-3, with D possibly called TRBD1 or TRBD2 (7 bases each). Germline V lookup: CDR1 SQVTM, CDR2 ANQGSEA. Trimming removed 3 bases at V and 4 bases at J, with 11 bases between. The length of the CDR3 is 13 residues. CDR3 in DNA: TGCAGCGTTGAGCCAGGGGGGGCAGATACGCAGTATTTT. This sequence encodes CSVEPGGADTQYF.

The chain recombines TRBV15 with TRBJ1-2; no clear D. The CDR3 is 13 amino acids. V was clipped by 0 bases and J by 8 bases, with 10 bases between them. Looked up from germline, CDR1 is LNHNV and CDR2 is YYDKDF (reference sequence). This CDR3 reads CATSRDSEDGYTF. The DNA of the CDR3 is TGTGCCACCAGCAGAGATAGCGAGGACGGCTACACCTTC.

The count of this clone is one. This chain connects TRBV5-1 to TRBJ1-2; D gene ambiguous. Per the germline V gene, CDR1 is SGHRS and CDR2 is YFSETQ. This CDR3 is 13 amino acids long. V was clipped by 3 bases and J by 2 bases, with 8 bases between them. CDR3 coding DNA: TGCGCCAGCAGCTCCGGGTCGAACTATGGCTACACCTTC. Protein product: CASSSGSNYGYTF.

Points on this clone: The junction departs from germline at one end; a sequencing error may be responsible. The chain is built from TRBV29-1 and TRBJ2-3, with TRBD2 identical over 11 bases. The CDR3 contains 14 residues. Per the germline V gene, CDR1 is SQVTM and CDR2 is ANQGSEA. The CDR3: CSAELAGGTDTQYF. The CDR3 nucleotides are TGCAGCGCTGAACTAGCGGGGGGCACAGATACGCAGTATTTT.

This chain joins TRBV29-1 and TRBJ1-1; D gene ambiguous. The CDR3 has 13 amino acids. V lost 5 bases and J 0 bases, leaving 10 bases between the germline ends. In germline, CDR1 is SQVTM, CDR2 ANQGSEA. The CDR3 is CSVTDGLNTEAFF. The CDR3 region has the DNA TGCAGCGTTACGGACGGACTGAACACTGAAGCTTTCTTT.

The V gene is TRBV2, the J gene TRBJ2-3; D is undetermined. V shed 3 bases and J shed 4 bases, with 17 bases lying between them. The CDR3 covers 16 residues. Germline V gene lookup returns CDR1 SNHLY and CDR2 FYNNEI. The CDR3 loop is CASSELVGMYADTQYF. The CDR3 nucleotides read TGTGCCAGCAGTGAGCTTGTAGGGATGTACGCAGATACGCAGTATTTT.

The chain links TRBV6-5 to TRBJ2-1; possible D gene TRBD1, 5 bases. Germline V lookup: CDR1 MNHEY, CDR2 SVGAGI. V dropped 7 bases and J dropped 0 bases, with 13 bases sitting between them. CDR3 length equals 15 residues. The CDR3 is CASNPRAGSYNEQFF. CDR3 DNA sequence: TGTGCCAGCAACCCCAGGGCCGGCTCCTACAATGAGCAGTTCTTC.

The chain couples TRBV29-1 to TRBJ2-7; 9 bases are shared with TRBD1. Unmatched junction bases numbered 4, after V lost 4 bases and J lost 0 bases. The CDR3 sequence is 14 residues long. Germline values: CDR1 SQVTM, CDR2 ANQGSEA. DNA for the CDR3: TGCAGCGTTGTGGGACAGGGCAGCTCCTACGAGCAGTACTTC. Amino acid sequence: CSVVGQGSSYEQYF.

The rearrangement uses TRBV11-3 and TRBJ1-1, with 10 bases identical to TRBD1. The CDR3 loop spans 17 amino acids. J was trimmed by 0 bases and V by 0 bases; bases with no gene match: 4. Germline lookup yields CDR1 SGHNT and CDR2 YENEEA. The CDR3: CASSLEGTGDMNTEAFF. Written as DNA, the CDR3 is TGTGCCAGCAGCTTAGAGGGGACAGGGGACATGAACACTGAAGCTTTCTTT.

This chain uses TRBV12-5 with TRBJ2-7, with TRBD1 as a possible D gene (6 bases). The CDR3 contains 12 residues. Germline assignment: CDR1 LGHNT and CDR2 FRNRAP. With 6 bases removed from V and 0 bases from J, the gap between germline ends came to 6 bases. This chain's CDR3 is CASGDSSYEQYF. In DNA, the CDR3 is TGTGCTAGTGGGGACAGCTCCTACGAGCAGTACTTC.

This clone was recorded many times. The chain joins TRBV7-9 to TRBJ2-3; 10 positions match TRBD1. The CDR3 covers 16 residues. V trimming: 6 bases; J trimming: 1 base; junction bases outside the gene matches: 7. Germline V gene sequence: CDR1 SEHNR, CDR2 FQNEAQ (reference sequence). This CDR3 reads CASSFTTGGRTDTQYF. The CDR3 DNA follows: TGTGCCAGCAGTTTTACGACAGGGGGCCGCACAGATACGCAGTATTTT.

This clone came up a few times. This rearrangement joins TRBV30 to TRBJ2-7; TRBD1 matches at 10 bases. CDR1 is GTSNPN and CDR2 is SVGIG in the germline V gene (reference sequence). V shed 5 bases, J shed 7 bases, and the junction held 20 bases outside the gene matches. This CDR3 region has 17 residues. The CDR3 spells CAWVWTGGSRASEEQYF. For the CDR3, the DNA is TGTGCCTGGGTATGGACAGGGGGTTCCCGCGCGTCGGAGGAGCAGTACTTC.

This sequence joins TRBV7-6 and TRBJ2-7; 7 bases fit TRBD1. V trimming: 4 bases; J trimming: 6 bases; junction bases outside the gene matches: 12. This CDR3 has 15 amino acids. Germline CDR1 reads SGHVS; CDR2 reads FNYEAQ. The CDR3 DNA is TGTGCCAGCAGCTCCCCTTCGACAGGGACGGGCGAGCAGTACTTC. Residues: CASSSPSTGTGEQYF. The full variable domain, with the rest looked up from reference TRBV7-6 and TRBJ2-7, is GAGVSQSPRYKVTKRGQDVALRCDPISGHVSLYWYRQALGQGPEFLTYFNYEAQQDKSGLPNDRFSAERPEGSISTLTIQRTEQRDSAMYRCASSSPSTGTGEQYFGPGTRLTVT.

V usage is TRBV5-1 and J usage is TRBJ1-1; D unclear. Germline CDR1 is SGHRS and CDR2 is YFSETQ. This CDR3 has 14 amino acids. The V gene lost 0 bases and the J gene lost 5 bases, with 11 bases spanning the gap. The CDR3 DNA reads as TGCGCCAGCAGCTTGGGGGGAAGCGCTACTGAAGCTTTCTTT. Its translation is CASSLGGSATEAFF.

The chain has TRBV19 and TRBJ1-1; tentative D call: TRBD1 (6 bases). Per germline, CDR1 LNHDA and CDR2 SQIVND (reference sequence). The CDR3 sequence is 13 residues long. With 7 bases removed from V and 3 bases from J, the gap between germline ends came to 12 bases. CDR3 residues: CASNPGADTEAFF. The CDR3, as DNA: TGTGCCAGTAACCCGGGGGCGGACACTGAAGCTTTCTTT.

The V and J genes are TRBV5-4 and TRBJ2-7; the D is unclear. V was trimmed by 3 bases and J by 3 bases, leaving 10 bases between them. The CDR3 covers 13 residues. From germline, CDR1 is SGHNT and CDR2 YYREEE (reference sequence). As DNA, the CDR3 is TGTGCCAGCAGCTCGGACCCAGACTACGAGCAGTACTTC. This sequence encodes CASSSDPDYEQYF.

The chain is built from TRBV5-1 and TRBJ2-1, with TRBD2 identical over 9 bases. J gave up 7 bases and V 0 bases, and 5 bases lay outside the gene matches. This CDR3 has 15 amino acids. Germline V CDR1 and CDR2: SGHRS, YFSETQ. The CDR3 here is CASSLGGLASNEQFF. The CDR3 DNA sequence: TGCGCCAGCAGCTTGGGGGGACTAGCTTCTAATGAGCAGTTCTTC.

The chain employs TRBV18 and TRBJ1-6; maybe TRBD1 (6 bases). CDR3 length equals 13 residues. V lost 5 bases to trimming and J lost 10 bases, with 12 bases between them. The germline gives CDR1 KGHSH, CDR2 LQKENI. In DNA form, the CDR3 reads TGTGCCAGCTCATTGGACAGACAGTCACCCCTCCACTTT. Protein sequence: CASSLDRQSPLHF.

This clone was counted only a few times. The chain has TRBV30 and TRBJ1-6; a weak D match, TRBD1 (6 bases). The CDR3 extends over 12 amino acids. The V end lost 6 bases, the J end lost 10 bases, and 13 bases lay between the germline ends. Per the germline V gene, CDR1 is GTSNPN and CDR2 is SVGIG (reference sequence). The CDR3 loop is CACQGFGSPLHF. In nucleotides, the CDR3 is TGTGCCTGTCAGGGGTTTGGCTCACCCCTCCACTTT.

CDR3 DNA: TGTGCCTGGAACCGACTAGTATCCACCGGGGAGCTGTTTTTT. It specifies CAWNRLVSTGELFF. V usage is TRBV30 and J usage is TRBJ2-2; D possibly corresponds to TRBD2 (6 bases). This CDR3 has 14 residues. Looked up from germline, CDR1 is GTSNPN and CDR2 is SVGIG (reference sequence). Trimming removed 4 bases at V and 4 bases at J, with 13 bases between.

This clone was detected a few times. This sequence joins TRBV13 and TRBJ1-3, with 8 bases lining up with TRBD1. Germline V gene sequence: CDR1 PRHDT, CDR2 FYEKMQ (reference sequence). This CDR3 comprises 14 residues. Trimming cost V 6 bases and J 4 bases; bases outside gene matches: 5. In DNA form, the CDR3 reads TGTGCCAGCAGGGGACAGGACCTGGGAAACACCATATATTTT. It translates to CASRGQDLGNTIYF.

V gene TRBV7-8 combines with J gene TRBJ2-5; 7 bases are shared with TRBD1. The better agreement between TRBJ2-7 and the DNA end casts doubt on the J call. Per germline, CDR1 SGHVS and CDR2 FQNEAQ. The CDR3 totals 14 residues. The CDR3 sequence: CASSPRTGSYEQYF. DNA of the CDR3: TGTGCCAGCAGCCCCCGGACAGGTTCCTACGAGCAGTACTTC.

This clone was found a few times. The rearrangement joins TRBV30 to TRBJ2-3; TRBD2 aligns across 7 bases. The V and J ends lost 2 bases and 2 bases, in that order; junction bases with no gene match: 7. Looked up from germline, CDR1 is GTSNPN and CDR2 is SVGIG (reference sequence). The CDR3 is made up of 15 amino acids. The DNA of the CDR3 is TGTGCCTGGAGTAACAGCGGGGAAACCACAGATACGCAGTATTTT. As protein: CAWSNSGETTDTQYF.

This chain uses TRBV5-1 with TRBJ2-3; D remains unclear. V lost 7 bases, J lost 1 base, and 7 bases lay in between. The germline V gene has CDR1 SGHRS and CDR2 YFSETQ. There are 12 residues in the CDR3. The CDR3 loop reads CASGVGTDTQYF. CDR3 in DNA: TGCGCCAGCGGGGTCGGCACAGATACGCAGTATTTT.

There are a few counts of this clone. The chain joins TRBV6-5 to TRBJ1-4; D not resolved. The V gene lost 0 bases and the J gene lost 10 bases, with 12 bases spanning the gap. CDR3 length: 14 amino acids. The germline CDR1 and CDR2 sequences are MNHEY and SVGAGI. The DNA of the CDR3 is TGTGCCAGCAGTTACTCGAAGGGTTCAGGAAAACTGTTTTTT. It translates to CASSYSKGSGKLFF.

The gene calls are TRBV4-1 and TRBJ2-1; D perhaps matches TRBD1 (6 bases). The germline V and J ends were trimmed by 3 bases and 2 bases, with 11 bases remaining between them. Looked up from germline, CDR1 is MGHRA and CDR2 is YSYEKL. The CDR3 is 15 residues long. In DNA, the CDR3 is TGCGCCAGCAGCCAGTCGACAGGAACCTACAATGAGCAGTTCTTC. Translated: CASSQSTGTYNEQFF.

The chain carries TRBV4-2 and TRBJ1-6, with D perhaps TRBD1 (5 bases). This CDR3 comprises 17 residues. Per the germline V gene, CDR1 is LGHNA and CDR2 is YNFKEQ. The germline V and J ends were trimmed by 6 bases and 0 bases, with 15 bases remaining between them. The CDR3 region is CASSPKWGDSYNSPLHF. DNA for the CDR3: TGTGCCAGCAGTCCTAAGTGGGGGGACTCCTATAATTCACCCCTCCACTTT.

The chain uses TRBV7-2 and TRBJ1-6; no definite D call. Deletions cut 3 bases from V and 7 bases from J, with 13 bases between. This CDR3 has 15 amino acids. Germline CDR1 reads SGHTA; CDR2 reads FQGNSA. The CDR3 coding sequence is TGTGCCAGCAGCTTGAACCGGGCCGGAAATTCACCCCTCCACTTT. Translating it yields CASSLNRAGNSPLHF.

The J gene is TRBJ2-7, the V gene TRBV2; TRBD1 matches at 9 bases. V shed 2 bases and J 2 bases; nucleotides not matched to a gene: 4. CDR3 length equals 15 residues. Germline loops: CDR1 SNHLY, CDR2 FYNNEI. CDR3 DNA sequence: TGTGCCAGCAGTGAAAGGACAGGGGTTGCCTACGAGCAGTACTTC. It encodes CASSERTGVAYEQYF.

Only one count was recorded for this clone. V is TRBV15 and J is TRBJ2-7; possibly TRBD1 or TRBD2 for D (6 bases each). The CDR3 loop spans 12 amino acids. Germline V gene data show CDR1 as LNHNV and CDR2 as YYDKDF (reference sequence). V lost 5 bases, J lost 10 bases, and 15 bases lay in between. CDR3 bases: TGTGCCACCAGCCAGCACAGGGAGGAACAGTACTTC. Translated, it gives CATSQHREEQYF.

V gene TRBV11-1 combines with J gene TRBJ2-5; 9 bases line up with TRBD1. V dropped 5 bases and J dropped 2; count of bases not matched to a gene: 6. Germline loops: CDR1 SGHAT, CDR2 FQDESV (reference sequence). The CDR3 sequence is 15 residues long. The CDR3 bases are TGTGCCAGCAGCACGCAGGGACAGGGACAAGAGACCCAGTACTTC. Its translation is CASSTQGQGQETQYF.